This T cell receptor beta chain was found in a study of blood T cells in healthy people across ages. Overall study context: The template switching approach captured approximately one barcoded beta molecule for every two T cells.

A second roughly 6 to 11 cycle PCR used barcoded and J-beta primers. TCRdb reprocessed the 5' RACE reads with MiXCR, giving one entry per CDR3 protein. The sample contains about 1.8 million distinct CDR3 sequences, roughly 49% of which appear only once. The CDR3 sequence is 15 residues long. Germline values: CDR1 SGHTA, CDR2 FQGNSA. The ends were cut back, 5 bases at V and 4 bases at J, with 16 bases in the middle. This clonotype has more than one count but fewer than ten. This chain uses TRBV7-2 with TRBJ2-3; tentative D call: TRBD2 (5 bases). The source material was blood. The origin of this receptor is a woman aged 35 to 49 in good health. In DNA, the CDR3 is TGTGCCAGCAGCCTAGGCGGGCAGCTCCCAGATACGCAGTATTTT. Translating it yields CASSLGGQLPDTQYF.